This passage covers 27 T cell receptor beta chains from one sample sequenced in a study of blood T cell repertoires in COVID-19. The method was immunoSEQ multiplex PCR; TCRdb's version includes in-frame clones alone and lacks a portion of them. The sample lists about 130,000 clones; 84% were seen once. The source material was peripheral blood. The origin of the receptors is a woman aged 25-40 years who had recovered from COVID-19.

This chain links TRBV5-1 with TRBJ1-6; 10 bases line up with TRBD1. This CDR3 is built from 17 residues. CDR1 and CDR2 from the germline V gene are SGHRS and YFSETQ. V dropped 4 bases and J dropped 3; count of bases not matched to a gene: 7. The CDR3 spells CASSNRQGASYNSPLHF. CDR3 nucleotide sequence: TGCGCCAGCAGCAACCGACAGGGGGCAAGCTATAATTCACCCCTCCACTTT.

The V and J genes are TRBV27 and TRBJ1-2; D is unclear. V was cut by 5 bases and J by 6 bases, with 10 bases left in between. In germline, CDR1 is MNHEY, CDR2 SMNVEV (reference sequence). This CDR3 contains 12 residues. CDR3 sequence: CASSLPGDGYTF. For the CDR3, the DNA is TGTGCCAGCAGTCTCCCGGGAGATGGCTACACCTTC.

The chain couples TRBV29-1 to TRBJ2-3; the match to TRBD2 covers 8 bases. There are 16 residues in the CDR3. CDR1 SQVTM and CDR2 ANQGSEA come from the germline V gene. J lost 2 bases, V lost 3 bases, and 10 bases had no gene match. CDR3 coding DNA: TGCAGCGTTGATTTAGCGGGGAGGGGGTTCACAGATACGCAGTATTTT. Amino acids: CSVDLAGRGFTDTQYF.

The chain uses TRBV3-1 (or the pseudogene TRBV3-2) and TRBJ2-7; D might be TRBD1 (6 bases). The CDR3 totals 15 residues. With 4 bases removed from V and 6 bases from J, the gap between germline ends came to 19 bases. Germline loops: CDR1 LGHDT, CDR2 YNNKEL (reference sequence). CDR3 sequence: CASSRTSGTTSEQYF. The CDR3 nucleotides are TGTGCCAGCAGCCGTACTTCCGGGACAACAAGCGAGCAGTACTTC.

The chain employs TRBV7-8 and TRBJ2-7, with TRBD2 identical over 13 bases. The CDR3 sequence is 16 residues long. The J segment lost 6 bases and the V segment lost 3 bases, leaving 8 bases of the junction unmatched. Germline V gives CDR1 SGHVS, CDR2 FQNEAQ. CDR3 sequence reads: CASSFQPGLAGLEQYF. The DNA for the CDR3 is TGTGCCAGCAGCTTCCAACCGGGACTAGCGGGACTCGAGCAGTACTTC.

The chain couples TRBV18 to TRBJ2-1, with 12 bases matching TRBD2. The CDR3 has 18 amino acids. The V segment lost 1 base and the J segment 5 bases; nucleotides outside the gene matches: 9. CDR1 is KGHSH, CDR2 LQKENI, per germline. The CDR3 bases are TGTGCCAGCTCACCACTGACTAGCGGGAGAGAGAAAAACAATGAGCAGTTCTTC. Translation: CASSPLTSGREKNNEQFF.

This clone is deemed medium-sized. The chain recombines TRBV9 with TRBJ1-1; tentative D call: TRBD1 (5 bases). This CDR3 contains 13 residues. The V gene lost 0 bases and the J gene lost 6 bases, with 9 bases spanning the gap. Germline CDR1 is SGDLS and CDR2 is YYNGEE. CDR3 DNA: TGTGCCAGCAGCGTAGAAGTCAGGGCTGAAGCTTTCTTT. Its translation is CASSVEVRAEAFF.

J is TRBJ1-2 and V is TRBV6-8; D may be TRBD1 (5 bases). Germline lookup yields CDR1 MNHGY and CDR2 SAAAGT. The CDR3 has 16 residues. V shed 6 bases and J shed 2 bases, with 19 bases lying between them. The CDR3 loop is CASRQRFRGVNYGYTF. CDR3 nucleotides: TGTGCCAGCAGGCAAAGGTTTCGGGGGGTCAACTATGGCTACACCTTC.

V is TRBV19 and J is TRBJ1-3; 8 bases are shared with TRBD1. The V and J ends lost 5 bases and 0 bases, in that order; junction bases with no gene match: 6. CDR1 is LNHDA, CDR2 SQIVND, per germline (reference sequence). CDR3 length: 16 residues. The CDR3 loop reads CASSLTGQVSGNTIYF. The CDR3 bases are TGTGCCAGTAGTCTCACGGGACAGGTCTCTGGAAACACCATATATTTT.

The rearrangement links TRBV21-1 to TRBJ1-4; the DNA was not used to check the table's D call, TRBD1. TRBV21-1 is annotated as a pseudogene. The length of the CDR3 is 14 residues. The CDR3 coding sequence is TGTGCCAGCAACAACAGGGCGGCTAATGAAAAACTGTTTTTT. Protein: CASNNRAANEKLFF.

The chain is built from TRBV9 and TRBJ1-2, with TRBD1 matching over 9 bases. Trimming cost V 0 bases and J 5 bases; bases outside gene matches: 20. Per germline, CDR1 SGDLS and CDR2 YYNGEE. This CDR3 is built from 20 residues. The CDR3 DNA sequence: TGTGCCAGCAGCGTAGGGCTGGGAGGGGACAGGGAGCCTCAGAGATATGGCTACACCTTC. It translates to CASSVGLGGDREPQRYGYTF.

The chain links TRBV29-1 to TRBJ2-3, with 11 bases fitting TRBD2. V shed 7 bases, J shed 1 base, and the junction held 7 bases outside the gene matches. This CDR3 contains 15 residues. Germline CDR1 is SQVTM and CDR2 is ANQGSEA. CDR3 in amino acids: CSASGTSGGTDTQYF. In DNA, the CDR3 is TGCAGCGCCTCCGGGACTAGCGGAGGCACAGATACGCAGTATTTT.

The chain has TRBV19 and TRBJ2-4; D is uncertain. This CDR3 region has 15 residues. V lost 2 bases and J lost 4, with 12 bases in between. CDR1 and CDR2 (germline): LNHDA, SQIVND (reference sequence). CDR3 sequence: CASSITIWAKNIQYF. CDR3 coding DNA: TGTGCCAGTAGTATAACAATTTGGGCTAAAAACATTCAGTACTTC.

The rearrangement links TRBV7-3 to TRBJ1-1, with 7 bases lining up with TRBD1. The CDR3 has 15 amino acids. Trimming took 5 bases from V and 4 from J; bases not matched to a gene: 10. CDR1 and CDR2 from the germline V gene are SGHTA and FQGTGA. In nucleotides, the CDR3 is TGTGCCAGCAGCCAGACAGGGCCGCCTAGCACTGAAGCTTTCTTT. Amino acids: CASSQTGPPSTEAFF.

The chain joins TRBV19 to TRBJ2-1, with D possibly matching TRBD1 (6 bases). Looked up from germline, CDR1 is LNHDA and CDR2 is SQIVND (reference sequence). The CDR3 covers 12 residues. The ends were cut back, 5 bases at V and 8 bases at J, with 10 bases in the middle. The CDR3 nucleotides are TGTGCCAGTAGTGCCAGGGGAGATGAGCAGTTCTTC. Its translation: CASSARGDEQFF.

The genes are TRBV6-5 and TRBJ2-7, with TRBD1 matching over 8 bases. Per germline, CDR1 MNHEY and CDR2 SVGAGI. V gave up 5 bases and J gave up 2 bases; unmatched junction bases: 8. The CDR3 covers 15 residues. CDR3 residues: CASSTPGTGAYEQYF. The CDR3 DNA is TGTGCCAGCAGTACGCCCGGGACAGGAGCCTACGAGCAGTACTTC.

This clone was seen only once. J is TRBJ2-3 and V is TRBV24-1, with 9 bases that match TRBD1. This CDR3 spans 17 amino acids. Germline CDR1 and CDR2: KGHDR and SFDVKD. V gave up 3 bases and J gave up 1 base; unmatched junction bases: 7. The CDR3: CATSDPPRQGGTDTQYF. The CDR3 DNA sequence: TGTGCCACCAGTGATCCGCCCCGACAGGGGGGCACAGATACGCAGTATTTT.

This clone appeared once. The genes are TRBV20-1 and TRBJ1-1, with D unresolved. This CDR3 spans 11 amino acids. Germline CDR1 and CDR2: DFQATT and SNEGSKA (reference sequence). Between the trimmed V and J ends, which lost 3 bases and 6 bases, there was a span of 8 bases. This chain's CDR3 is CSASSVPEAFF. The CDR3 DNA reads TGCAGTGCTAGTTCGGTCCCTGAAGCTTTCTTT.

CDR3 bases: TGTGCCAGCAGCGTAGTCCCAGGGACTGAAGCTTTCTTT. It specifies CASSVVPGTEAFF. The rearrangement joins TRBV9 to TRBJ1-1; maybe TRBD1 (5 bases). The germline CDR1 and CDR2 sequences are SGDLS and YYNGEE. The ends were cut back, 0 bases at V and 5 bases at J, with 8 bases in the middle. This CDR3 spans 13 amino acids.

This chain joins TRBV6-2 or TRBV6-3 and TRBJ2-2; 10 nucleotides match TRBD2. CDR3 length: 17 residues. Germline CDR1 MNHEY, CDR2 SVGEGT. V gave up 0 bases and J gave up 1 base; unmatched junction bases: 2. CDR3 in DNA: TGTGCCAGCAGTTACTCACTAGCGGGATTGAACACCGGGGAGCTGTTTTTT. This codes for CASSYSLAGLNTGELFF.

The chain couples TRBV7-9 to TRBJ1-5, with a weak D call TRBD1 (5 bases). CDR1 is SEHNR and CDR2 is FQNEAQ in the germline V gene (reference sequence). The CDR3 is 14 amino acids. Deletions cut 3 bases from V and 5 bases from J, with 11 bases between. The chain's CDR3 is CASSFGRVDQPQHF. In DNA, the CDR3 is TGTGCCAGCAGCTTCGGCAGGGTTGATCAGCCCCAGCATTTT.

V usage is TRBV6-6 and J usage is TRBJ2-5, with TRBD1 as a possible D gene (5 bases). The V gene lost 6 bases and the J gene lost 1 base, with 9 bases spanning the gap. The germline V gene has CDR1 MNHNY and CDR2 SVGAGI (reference sequence). This CDR3 comprises 13 residues. CDR3 amino acids: CASRDMLQETQYF. In DNA form, the CDR3 reads TGTGCCAGCAGGGACATGCTCCAAGAGACCCAGTACTTC.

A few counts support this clone. V usage is TRBV6-5 and J usage is TRBJ1-1; D gene uncertain. The V end was cut by 7 bases, the J end by 4 bases, with 13 bases between. CDR3 length equals 13 residues. Germline V gives CDR1 MNHEY, CDR2 SVGAGI. DNA of the CDR3: TGTGCCAGCATCTATGAATACGGCACTGAAGCTTTCTTT. Translated: CASIYEYGTEAFF.

The chain uses TRBV7-6 and TRBJ1-3; a possible D gene is TRBD1 (6 bases). The length of the CDR3 is 14 residues. Per germline, CDR1 SGHVS and CDR2 FNYEAQ. V lost 6 bases and J lost 2, with 11 bases in between. CDR3 in amino acids: CASSPQGTGNTIYF. In DNA, the CDR3 is TGTGCCAGCAGTCCACAGGGAACTGGAAACACCATATATTTT.

The V and J genes are TRBV24-1 and TRBJ1-5, with D tentatively TRBD1 (5 bases). Germline CDR1 and CDR2: KGHDR and SFDVKD. V was cut by 1 base and J by 6 bases, with 12 bases left in between. This CDR3 is built from 15 residues. CDR3 sequence: CATSDFPTEPQPQHF. The CDR3 DNA reads TGTGCCACCAGTGATTTTCCGACAGAGCCTCAGCCCCAGCATTTT.

This rearrangement joins TRBV7-8 to TRBJ1-6; D is ambiguous. Looked up from germline, CDR1 is SGHVS and CDR2 is FQNEAQ. Trimming pared 5 bases from V and 4 bases from J, leaving 18 bases between. There are 17 residues in the CDR3. The CDR3 is CASSPLAVTGYNSPLHF. As DNA, the CDR3 is TGTGCCAGCAGCCCCCTAGCTGTGACGGGGTATAATTCACCCCTCCACTTT. The entire variable domain, with the rest obtained from reference TRBV7-8 and TRBJ1-6, is as follows: GAGVSQSPRYKVAKRGQDVALRCDPISGHVSLFWYQQALGQGPEFLTYFQNEAQLDKSGLPSDRFFAERPEGSVSTLKIQRTQQEDSAVYLCASSPLAVTGYNSPLHFGNGTRLTVT.

V gene TRBV3-1 (or the pseudogene TRBV3-2) combines with J gene TRBJ1-2; 7 bases agree with TRBD1. CDR1 is LGHDT and CDR2 is YNNKEL in the germline V gene (reference sequence). The V gene end was trimmed by 3 bases and the J gene end by 4 bases; junction bases not matched to a gene: 11. CDR3 length: 16 amino acids. CDR3 sequence reads: CASSQQGQYNPYGYTF. The CDR3 nucleotides are TGTGCCAGCAGCCAGCAGGGACAGTATAATCCCTATGGCTACACCTTC.